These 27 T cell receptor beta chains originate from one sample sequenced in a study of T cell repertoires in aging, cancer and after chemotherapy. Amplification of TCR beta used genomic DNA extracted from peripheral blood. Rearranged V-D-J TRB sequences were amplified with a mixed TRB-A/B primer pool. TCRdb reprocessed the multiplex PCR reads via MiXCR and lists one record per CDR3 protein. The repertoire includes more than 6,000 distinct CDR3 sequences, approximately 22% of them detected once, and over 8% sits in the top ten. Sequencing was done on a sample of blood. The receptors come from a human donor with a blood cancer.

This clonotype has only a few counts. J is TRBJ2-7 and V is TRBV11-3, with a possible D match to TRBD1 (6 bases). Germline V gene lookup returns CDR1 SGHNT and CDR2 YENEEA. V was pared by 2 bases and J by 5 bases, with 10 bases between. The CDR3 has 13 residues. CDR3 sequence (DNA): TGTGCCAGCAGCTTACGCAGGGGCAACGAGCAGTACTTC. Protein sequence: CASSLRRGNEQYF.

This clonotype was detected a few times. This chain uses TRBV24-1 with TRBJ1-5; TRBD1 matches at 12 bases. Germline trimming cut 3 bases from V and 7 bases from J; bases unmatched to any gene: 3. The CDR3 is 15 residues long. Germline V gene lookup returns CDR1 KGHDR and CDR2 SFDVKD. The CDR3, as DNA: TGTGCCACCAGTGATGCTGGGACAGGGGGCCAGCCCCAGCATTTT. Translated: CATSDAGTGGQPQHF.

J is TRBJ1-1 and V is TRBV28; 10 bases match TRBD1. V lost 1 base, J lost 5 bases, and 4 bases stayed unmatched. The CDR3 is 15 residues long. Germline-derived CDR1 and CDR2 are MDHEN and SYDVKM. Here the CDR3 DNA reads TGTGCCAGCAGTTTATACCGGACAGGGGGGACTGAAGCTTTCTTT. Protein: CASSLYRTGGTEAFF.

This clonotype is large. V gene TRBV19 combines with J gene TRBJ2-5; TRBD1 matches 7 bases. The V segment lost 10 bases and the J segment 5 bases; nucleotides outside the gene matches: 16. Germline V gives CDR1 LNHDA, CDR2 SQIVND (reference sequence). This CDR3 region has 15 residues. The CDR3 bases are TGTGCCACCGCGACAGGGAGTGGGGTTAGGGAGACCCAGTACTTC. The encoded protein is CATATGSGVRETQYF. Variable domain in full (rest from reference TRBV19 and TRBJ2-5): DGGITQSPKYLFRKEGQNVTLSCEQNLNHDAMYWYRQDPGQGLRLIYYSQIVNDFQKGDIAEGYSVSREKKESFPLTVTSAQKNPTAFYLCATATGSGVRETQYFGPGTRLLVL.

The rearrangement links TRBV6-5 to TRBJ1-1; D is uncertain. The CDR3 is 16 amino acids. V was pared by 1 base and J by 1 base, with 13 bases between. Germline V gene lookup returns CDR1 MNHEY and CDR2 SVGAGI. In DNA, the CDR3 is TGTGCCAGCAGTTACTTTCCAGACCAAAAGAACACTGAAGCTTTCTTT. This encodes CASSYFPDQKNTEAFF.

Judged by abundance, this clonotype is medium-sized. CDR3 residues: CASSRRQGNNSPLHF. The CDR3 coding sequence is TGTGCCAGCTCTCGACGACAGGGGAATAATTCACCCCTCCACTTT. The chain employs TRBV18 and TRBJ1-6; 8 nucleotides align to TRBD1. V shed 6 bases, J shed 5 bases, and the junction held 6 bases outside the gene matches. The CDR3 is 15 amino acids. The germline V gene has CDR1 KGHSH and CDR2 LQKENI. Together with reference TRBV18 and TRBJ1-6, the CDR3 gives the full variable domain: NAGVMQNPRHLVRRRGQEARLRCSPMKGHSHVYWYRQLPEEGLKFMVYLQKENIIDESGMPKERFSAEFPKEGPSILRIQQVVRGDSAAYFCASSRRQGNNSPLHFGNGTRLTVT.

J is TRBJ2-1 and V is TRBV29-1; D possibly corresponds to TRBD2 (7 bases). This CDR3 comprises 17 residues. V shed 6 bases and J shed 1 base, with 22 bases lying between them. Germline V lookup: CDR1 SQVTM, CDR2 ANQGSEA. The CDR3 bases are TGCAGCGTCTCAGAGGTGGCAGGGAGGGGGTCCTACAATGAGCAGTTCTTC. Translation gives CSVSEVAGRGSYNEQFF.

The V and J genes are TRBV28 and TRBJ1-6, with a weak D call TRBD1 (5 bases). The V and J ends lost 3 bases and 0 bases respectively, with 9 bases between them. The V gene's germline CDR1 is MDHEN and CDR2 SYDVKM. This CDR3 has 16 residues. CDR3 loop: CASSLVQGSYNSPLHF. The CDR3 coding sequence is TGTGCCAGCAGTTTGGTGCAGGGCTCCTATAATTCACCCCTCCACTTT.

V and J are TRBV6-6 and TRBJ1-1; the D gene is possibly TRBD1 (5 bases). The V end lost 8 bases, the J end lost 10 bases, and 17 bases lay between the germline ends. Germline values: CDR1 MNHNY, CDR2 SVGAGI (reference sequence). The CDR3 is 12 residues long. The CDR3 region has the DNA TGTGCCAGCGATGTCCCAGGGTTGGGAGCTTTCTTT. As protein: CASDVPGLGAFF.

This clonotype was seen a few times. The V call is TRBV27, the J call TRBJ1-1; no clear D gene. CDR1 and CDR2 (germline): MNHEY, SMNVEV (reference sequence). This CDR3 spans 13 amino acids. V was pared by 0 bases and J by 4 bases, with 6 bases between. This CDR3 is CASSLSGFTEAFF. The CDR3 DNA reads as TGTGCCAGCAGTTTATCCGGGTTCACTGAAGCTTTCTTT.

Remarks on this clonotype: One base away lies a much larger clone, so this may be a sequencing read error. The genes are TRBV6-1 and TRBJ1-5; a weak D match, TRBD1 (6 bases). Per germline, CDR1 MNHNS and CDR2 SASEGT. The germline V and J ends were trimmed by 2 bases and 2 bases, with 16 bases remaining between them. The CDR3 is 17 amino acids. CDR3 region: CASSEFGRSGGNQPQHF. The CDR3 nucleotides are TGTGCCAGCAGTGAATTCGGTAGGTCAGGGGGCAATCAGCCCCAGCATTTT.

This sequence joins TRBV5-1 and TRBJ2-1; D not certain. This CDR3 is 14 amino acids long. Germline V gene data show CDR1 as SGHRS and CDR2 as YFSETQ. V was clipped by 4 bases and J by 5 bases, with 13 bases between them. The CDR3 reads CASSRAESNNEQFF. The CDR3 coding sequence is TGCGCCAGCAGCCGGGCGGAATCGAACAATGAGCAGTTCTTC.

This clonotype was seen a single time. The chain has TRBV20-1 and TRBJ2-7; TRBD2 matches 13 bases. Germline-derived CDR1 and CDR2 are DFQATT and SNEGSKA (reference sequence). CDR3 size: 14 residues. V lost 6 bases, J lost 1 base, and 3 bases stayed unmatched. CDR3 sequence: CSAGTSGESYEQYF. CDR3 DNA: TGCAGTGCCGGGACTAGCGGGGAATCCTACGAGCAGTACTTC.

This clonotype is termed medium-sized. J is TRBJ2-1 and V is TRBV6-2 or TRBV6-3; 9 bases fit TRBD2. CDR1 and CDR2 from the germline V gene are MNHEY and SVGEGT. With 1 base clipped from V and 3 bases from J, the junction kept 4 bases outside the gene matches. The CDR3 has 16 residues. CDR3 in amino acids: CASSYYRLADYNEQFF. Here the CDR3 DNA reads TGTGCCAGCAGTTACTATAGACTAGCGGACTACAATGAGCAGTTCTTC.

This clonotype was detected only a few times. CDR3 in amino acids: CATRPDRDNNQRGIYNEQFF. DNA of the CDR3: TGTGCCACCAGGCCAGACCGGGACAATAACCAGCGGGGGATCTACAATGAGCAGTTCTTC. The gene calls are TRBV24-1 and TRBJ2-1; 8 bases fit TRBD2. There are 20 residues in the CDR3. Germline V lookup: CDR1 KGHDR, CDR2 SFDVKD. J gave up 3 bases and V 7 bases, and 22 bases lay outside the gene matches.

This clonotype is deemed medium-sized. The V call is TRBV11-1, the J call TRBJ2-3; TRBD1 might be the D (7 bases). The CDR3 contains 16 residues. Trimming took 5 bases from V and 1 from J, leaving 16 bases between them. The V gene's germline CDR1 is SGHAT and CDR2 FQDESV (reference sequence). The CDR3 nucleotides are TGTGCCAGCAGCCGCCGCAGGGGGGAGGGCACAGATACGCAGTATTTT. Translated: CASSRRRGEGTDTQYF.

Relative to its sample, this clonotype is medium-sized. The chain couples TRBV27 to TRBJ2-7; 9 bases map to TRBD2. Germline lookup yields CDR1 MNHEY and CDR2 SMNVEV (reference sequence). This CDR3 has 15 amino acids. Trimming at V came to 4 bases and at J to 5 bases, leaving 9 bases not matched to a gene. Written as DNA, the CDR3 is TGTGCCAGCAGTTCGTCCGGGACTAGCCCCCACGAGCAGTACTTC. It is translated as CASSSSGTSPHEQYF.

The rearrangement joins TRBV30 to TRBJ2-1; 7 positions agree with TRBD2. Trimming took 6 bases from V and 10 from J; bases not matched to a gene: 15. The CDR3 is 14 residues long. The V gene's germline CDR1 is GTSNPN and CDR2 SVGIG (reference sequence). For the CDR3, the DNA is TGTGCCTGTCAGATGGGGAGGGCCCTCCGGGAGCAGTTCTTC. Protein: CACQMGRALREQFF.

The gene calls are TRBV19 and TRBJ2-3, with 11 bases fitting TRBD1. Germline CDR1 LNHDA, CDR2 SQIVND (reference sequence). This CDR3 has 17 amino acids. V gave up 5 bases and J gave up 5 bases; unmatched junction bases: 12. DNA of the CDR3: TGTGCCAGTAGTTTCGCCTTCGCCGGGACAGGGGGAGATACGCAGTATTTT. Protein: CASSFAFAGTGGDTQYF.

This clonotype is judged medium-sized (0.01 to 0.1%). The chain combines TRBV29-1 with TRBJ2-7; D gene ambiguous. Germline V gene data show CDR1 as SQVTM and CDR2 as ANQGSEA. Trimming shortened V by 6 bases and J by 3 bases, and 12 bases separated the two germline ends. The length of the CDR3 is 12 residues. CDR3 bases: TGCAGCGTACTCGGAGCAAACTACGAGCAGTACTTC. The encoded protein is CSVLGANYEQYF.

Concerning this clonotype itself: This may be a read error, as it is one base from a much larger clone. The DNA of the CDR3 is TGTGCCAGCAGCCCGGGGGGTGACGGGACCTACGAGCAGTACTTC. This codes for CASSPGGDGTYEQYF. V and J are TRBV5-6 and TRBJ2-7; 7 positions agree with TRBD2. The CDR3 is 15 residues long. The J segment lost 2 bases and the V segment lost 4 bases, leaving 9 bases of the junction unmatched. Germline V gene lookup returns CDR1 SGHDT and CDR2 YYEEEE.

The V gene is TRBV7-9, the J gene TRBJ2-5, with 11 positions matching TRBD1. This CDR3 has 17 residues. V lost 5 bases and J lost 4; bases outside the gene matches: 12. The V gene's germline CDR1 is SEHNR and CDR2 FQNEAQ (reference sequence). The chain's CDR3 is CASSRRNSGTGGETQYF. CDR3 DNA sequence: TGTGCCAGCAGCAGAAGGAACTCCGGGACAGGGGGAGAGACCCAGTACTTC.

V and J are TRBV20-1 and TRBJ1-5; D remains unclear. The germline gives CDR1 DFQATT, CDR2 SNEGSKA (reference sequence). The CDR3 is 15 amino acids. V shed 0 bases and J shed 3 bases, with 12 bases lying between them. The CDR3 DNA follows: TGCAGTGCTAGAGATTCCCGTTTCCCCAATCAGCCCCAGCATTTT. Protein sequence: CSARDSRFPNQPQHF.

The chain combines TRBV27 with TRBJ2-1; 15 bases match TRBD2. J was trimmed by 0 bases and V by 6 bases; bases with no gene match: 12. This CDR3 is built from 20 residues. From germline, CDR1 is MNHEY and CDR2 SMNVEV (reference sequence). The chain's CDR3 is CASSPSGLAGGFDSYNEQFF. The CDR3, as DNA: TGTGCCAGCAGCCCCTCGGGACTAGCGGGAGGATTTGACTCCTACAATGAGCAGTTCTTC.

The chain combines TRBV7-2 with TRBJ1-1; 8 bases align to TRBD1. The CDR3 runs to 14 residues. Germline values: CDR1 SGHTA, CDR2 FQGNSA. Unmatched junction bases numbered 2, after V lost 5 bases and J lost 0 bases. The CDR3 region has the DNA TGTGCCAGCAGCCCAGGGGGCTTGAACACTGAAGCTTTCTTT. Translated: CASSPGGLNTEAFF.

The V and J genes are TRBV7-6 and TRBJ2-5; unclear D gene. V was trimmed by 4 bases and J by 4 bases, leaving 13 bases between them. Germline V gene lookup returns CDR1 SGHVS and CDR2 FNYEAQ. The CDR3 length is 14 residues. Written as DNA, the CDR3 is TGTGCCAGCAGCTCCCGGGTCCGGCGAGAGACCCAGTACTTC. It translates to CASSSRVRRETQYF.

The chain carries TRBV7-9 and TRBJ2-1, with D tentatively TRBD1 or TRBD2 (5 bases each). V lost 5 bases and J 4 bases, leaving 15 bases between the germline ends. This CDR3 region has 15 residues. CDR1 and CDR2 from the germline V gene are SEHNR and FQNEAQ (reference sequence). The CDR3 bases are TGTGCCAGCAGCCGAGGGGATTCGGGATACAATGAGCAGTTCTTC. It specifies CASSRGDSGYNEQFF.